This entry lists 17 T cell receptor beta chains sequenced from one sample in a study of CXCR3-negative and CXCR3-positive naive CD8 T cells. Whole-study results and caveats: CXCR3-positive naive cells carried more hydrophobic TRB CDR3s than CXCR3-negative naive cells did.

UMI labels and 5' RACE were used to prepare the TRB cDNA libraries. Following a re-call of the 5' RACE reads, TCRdb has one entry per CDR3 protein and lacks DNA. Recorded for this sample: 84,000 or so distinct CDR3 sequences. Their antigens remain unidentified. The material sequenced was naive CXCR3+ CD8+ T cells from blood. Noted subset: CD45RO-CCR7+CD27+CD95- naive CD8+ T cells expressing CXCR3 (TNR3+). Receptors originate from a human donor in good health. Some clones in this sample may be carry-over from other donors' samples.

The chain employs TRBV7-2 and TRBJ2-7; TCRdb picks TRBD2, but there is no DNA to check that call. CDR3 size: 13 residues. Germline CDR1 and CDR2: SGHTA and FQGNSA. The CDR3 loop reads CASSSTSQYEQYF.

This sequence joins TRBV5-1 and TRBJ1-1. This CDR3 contains 15 residues. Germline V gene lookup returns CDR1 SGHRS and CDR2 YFSETQ. The CDR3 region is CASSAEEYMNTEAFF.

J is TRBJ2-2 and V is TRBV6-4; TCRdb's assignment of TRBD1 cannot be checked, as there is no DNA. This CDR3 contains 14 residues. Germline assignment: CDR1 MRHNA and CDR2 SNTAGT. CDR3 loop: CASSSQGQTGELFF.

The chain combines TRBV7-8 with TRBJ2-1; TCRdb selects TRBD2, and the lack of DNA leaves this call unchecked. The length of the CDR3 is 20 residues. CDR1 and CDR2 from the germline V gene are SGHVS and FQNEAQ. The CDR3 protein is CASSLPATSGVLGSYNEQFF.

The rearrangement uses TRBV2 and TRBJ2-3; TCRdb returns TRBD1, unconfirmable since there is no DNA. CDR1 and CDR2 (germline): SNHLY, FYNNEI. This CDR3 comprises 15 residues. The CDR3 is CASSEDPGSTYTQYF.

The gene calls are TRBV7-9 and TRBJ2-1; TCRdb picks TRBD1, but there is no DNA to check that call. This CDR3 has 13 residues. CDR1 and CDR2 from the germline V gene are SEHNR and FQNEAQ (reference sequence). CDR3: CASSPDRYNEQFF.

This chain joins TRBV4-1 and TRBJ1-5. The CDR3 is 15 amino acids. Per germline, CDR1 MGHRA and CDR2 YSYEKL. The CDR3 loop is CASSQNAGEGQPQHF.

CDR3 loop: CASSSTGLLGTDTQYF. The chain links TRBV27 to TRBJ2-3; TCRdb indicates TRBD2, and absent DNA this call remains unverified. CDR1 and CDR2 from the germline V gene are MNHEY and SMNVEV (reference sequence). The CDR3 length is 16 residues.

This chain links TRBV6-5 with TRBJ2-1; there is no DNA to check the TCRdb D call of TRBD1. Germline loops: CDR1 MNHEY, CDR2 SVGAGI. The CDR3 runs to 16 residues. The CDR3 loop reads CASSYSVEGGPVEQFF.

This chain links TRBV2 with TRBJ2-3; the D call from TCRdb, TRBD1, cannot be confirmed without DNA. Germline V lookup: CDR1 SNHLY, CDR2 FYNNEI. The CDR3 runs 14 residues. This chain's CDR3 is CAWAGGAATDTQYF. Supplemented by reference TRBV2 and TRBJ2-3, the full variable domain reads EPEVTQTPSHQVTQMGQEVILRCVPISNHLYFYWYRQILGQKVEFLVSFYNNEISEKSEIFDDQFSVERPDGSNFTLKIRSTKLEDSAMYFCAWAGGAATDTQYFGPGTRLTVL.

The chain has TRBV21-1 and TRBJ2-7; as DNA is missing, the TRBD1 call by TCRdb cannot be tested. TRBV21-1 is an annotated pseudogene. The CDR3 is made up of 17 amino acids. CDR3 amino acids: CASSIGRGTPHSYEQYF.

The chain uses TRBV13 and TRBJ2-7; without DNA, the TCRdb call of TRBD1 cannot be checked. Germline CDR1 is PRHDT and CDR2 is FYEKMQ (reference sequence). The CDR3 has 15 amino acids. The CDR3 loop is CASSPGRGISYEQYF.

The chain couples TRBV24-1 to TRBJ2-2; the D gene TCRdb calls, TRBD1, cannot be checked with no DNA. From germline, CDR1 is KGHDR and CDR2 SFDVKD. CDR3 length: 15 residues. The CDR3 region is CATSDPGSNTGELFF.

This sequence joins TRBV2 and TRBJ2-7; the D call from TCRdb, TRBD1, cannot be confirmed without DNA. CDR3 length: 14 residues. Germline CDR1 SNHLY, CDR2 FYNNEI. CDR3 region: CAMALAPSSYEQYF.

V and J are TRBV6-2 or TRBV6-3 and TRBJ2-7; TCRdb lists TRBD2, though no DNA is available to test this call. This CDR3 is 17 amino acids long. Germline-derived CDR1 and CDR2 are MNHEY and SVGEGT. CDR3 sequence: CASSFDLPSSLGYEQYF.

The rearrangement joins TRBV27 to TRBJ2-2; TCRdb proposes TRBD2, but this gene call is untestable without DNA. The germline gives CDR1 MNHEY, CDR2 SMNVEV (reference sequence). The CDR3 spans 17 residues. The CDR3 region is CASSLFGLAGDPGELFF.

The chain combines TRBV28 with TRBJ2-5; TCRdb designates TRBD1, a call that cannot be tested without DNA. Germline CDR1 MDHEN, CDR2 SYDVKM. The CDR3 length is 12 residues. CDR3 loop: CASSSQGETQYF. Full variable domain (rest looked up from reference TRBV28 and TRBJ2-5): DVKVTQSSRYLVKRTGEKVFLECVQDMDHENMFWYRQDPGLGLRLIYFSYDVKMKEKGDIPEGYSVSREKKERFSLILESASTNQTSMYLCASSSQGETQYFGPGTRLLVL.